The 14 T cell receptor beta chains below were found in one sample sequenced in a study of CD8 T cells in cerebrospinal fluid in Alzheimer's disease (dated by TCRdb to the early 2020s). Library preparation was by 10x single-cell sequencing. TCRdb names NextSeq 550 as the instrument used. TCRdb reanalyzed the reads, keeping one entry per CDR3 protein sequence and omitting DNA. The sample table on file contains about 1,200 distinct CDR3 sequences. The top ten hold 7% to 9% of the sample. Sequenced sample: cerebrospinal fluid. These receptors were taken from a human donor in good health.

Considering frequency, this clonotype is medium-sized (0.01 to 0.1%). The chain recombines TRBV6-6 with TRBJ2-3; TCRdb indicates TRBD2, and absent DNA this call remains unverified. Germline lookup yields CDR1 MNHNY and CDR2 SVGAGI (reference sequence). This CDR3 comprises 14 residues. CDR3 region: CASILAGGADTQYF.

Measured by frequency, this clonotype is medium-sized. The chain links TRBV18 to TRBJ2-1; TCRdb's assignment of TRBD2 cannot be checked, as there is no DNA. The CDR3 covers 14 residues. The germline CDR1 and CDR2 sequences are KGHSH and LQKENI. The CDR3 protein is CATWEDPFYNEQFF.

This clonotype is classed as medium-sized (0.01 to 0.1%) by frequency. The chain employs TRBV3-1 and TRBJ2-2. The CDR3 runs 12 residues. Germline V CDR1 and CDR2: LGHDT, YNNKEL (reference sequence). The CDR3 loop reads CASSQATGELFF.

This clonotype is labeled large based on frequency. The chain carries TRBV7-9 and TRBJ2-1; TCRdb calls TRBD1, which cannot be checked without DNA. Germline CDR1 is SEHNR and CDR2 is FQNEAQ (reference sequence). The CDR3 covers 16 residues. CDR3 in amino acids: CASSYPTGRLYNEQFF.

Frequency places this clonotype as medium-sized. The genes are TRBV3-1 and TRBJ1-2. The CDR3 runs 12 residues. Germline loops: CDR1 LGHDT, CDR2 YNNKEL (reference sequence). The CDR3 sequence is CASSQGQTGYTF.

By frequency, this clonotype is medium-sized. The chain combines TRBV28 with TRBJ2-5; lacking DNA, the TRBD1 call made by TCRdb goes unchecked. CDR1 is MDHEN, CDR2 SYDVKM, per germline. The CDR3 spans 15 residues. CDR3 residues: CASSTGGAGGETQYF.

Judged by frequency, this clonotype is medium-sized. The rearrangement links TRBV5-1 to TRBJ1-1. CDR3 size: 16 residues. Germline-derived CDR1 and CDR2 are SGHRS and YFSETQ. The CDR3 is CASSLLEGVMNTEAFF.

This clonotype is deemed medium-sized by its frequency. V and J are TRBV5-1 and TRBJ1-3. The germline V gene has CDR1 SGHRS and CDR2 YFSETQ. The CDR3 sequence is 14 residues long. The chain's CDR3 is CASSLGSSGNTIYF.

V is TRBV19 and J is TRBJ1-5; TCRdb selects TRBD1, and the lack of DNA leaves this call unchecked. The germline V gene encodes CDR1 LNHDA and CDR2 SQIVND (reference sequence). This CDR3 contains 17 residues. CDR3 sequence: CASSIGRSYPVRQPQHF.

The chain links TRBV14 to TRBJ1-6. CDR3 size: 12 residues. Germline V gene lookup returns CDR1 SGHDN and CDR2 FVKESK. The CDR3 spells CASSQVGSPLHF.

Judged by frequency, this clonotype is medium-sized. V usage is TRBV7-9 and J usage is TRBJ2-3; TCRdb names TRBD1, which stays unverified in the absence of DNA. Germline V gene lookup returns CDR1 SEHNR and CDR2 FQNEAQ (reference sequence). This CDR3 comprises 15 residues. The CDR3 region is CASSFGTGGADTQYF.

Judged by frequency, this clonotype is medium-sized. V usage is TRBV5-8 and J usage is TRBJ1-4; there is no DNA to check the TCRdb D call of TRBD1. Germline CDR1 and CDR2: SGHTS and YDEGEE. This CDR3 is 16 amino acids long. Here the CDR3 reads CASSPRTAYTNEKLFF.

Frequency places this clonotype as medium-sized. This chain connects TRBV14 to TRBJ2-3; TCRdb designates TRBD2, a call that cannot be tested without DNA. From germline, CDR1 is SGHDN and CDR2 FVKESK. The CDR3 has 17 residues. This CDR3 is CASSQDPAGTSTDTQYF.

By frequency, this clonotype is large. J is TRBJ2-2 and V is TRBV20-1; TCRdb proposes TRBD1, but this gene call is untestable without DNA. The CDR3 spans 14 residues. In germline, CDR1 is DFQATT, CDR2 SNEGSKA (reference sequence). CDR3 protein: CSARKQGNTGELFF.